The 19 T cell receptor beta chains below all came from one sample that was sequenced in a study of T cell repertoires in cytomegalovirus infection (dated by TCRdb to between 2019 and 2020). Which antigens these TCRs recognize remains unknown. Sequencing instrument: Illumina HiSeq 1500. Starting from the raw public reads, TCRdb applied fastp trimming at Q25, assembled clones with MiXCR and retained in-frame beta chains. Rows with a matching CDR3 protein are joined into one entry that keeps the most common DNA and genes. Counted in this sample were more than 45,000 distinct CDR3 sequences; roughly 34% of them appeared once. The ten biggest clones cover just under 70% of the sample. Sequenced input: PBMCs, sequenced either directly or after in vitro stimulation (not recorded which). The receptors derive from a human donor in good health (CMV status not recorded). Some clones in this sample may be carry-over from other donors' samples.

The rearrangement joins TRBV19 to TRBJ1-1, with a possible D match to TRBD1 (5 bases). Germline assignment: CDR1 LNHDA and CDR2 SQIVND (reference sequence). Deletions cut 2 bases from V and 4 bases from J, with 8 bases between. The length of the CDR3 is 13 residues. The CDR3 is CASSISRATEAFF. CDR3 coding DNA: TGTGCCAGTAGTATATCCAGGGCCACTGAAGCTTTCTTT.

The chain combines TRBV6-2 or TRBV6-3 with TRBJ2-1; 15 positions match TRBD2. The germline gives CDR1 MNHEY, CDR2 SVGEGT. This CDR3 is 17 amino acids long. Unmatched junction bases numbered 13, after V lost 6 bases and J lost 10 bases. The CDR3 DNA sequence: TGTGCCAGCAGGCGACCGGGACTAGCGGGAGGCCCCGCCGAGCAGTTCTTC. This translates into CASRRPGLAGGPAEQFF.

This clonotype was recorded a few times. CDR3 protein: CASMGTAPEQYF. The CDR3 DNA is TGTGCCAGCATGGGGACAGCACCTGAGCAGTACTTC. The gene calls are TRBV27 and TRBJ2-7, with 7 bases that match TRBD1. CDR1 MNHEY and CDR2 SMNVEV come from the germline V gene (reference sequence). The junction had 7 bases not matched to a gene; V was cut back by 7 bases and J by 7 bases. The CDR3 is 12 residues long.

The V and J genes are TRBV7-9 and TRBJ1-5; D remains unclear. V dropped 2 bases and J dropped 5 bases, with 7 bases sitting between them. The CDR3 spans 13 residues. Germline V gene sequence: CDR1 SEHNR, CDR2 FQNEAQ (reference sequence). In nucleotides, the CDR3 is TGTGCCAGCAGCTTATCTGGGCATCAGCCCCAGCATTTT. This gives the protein CASSLSGHQPQHF.

In its sample, this clonotype was seen a few times. The chain uses TRBV6-1 and TRBJ2-7; TRBD2 matches at 9 bases. V dropped 3 bases and J dropped 4; count of bases not matched to a gene: 13. Germline CDR1 and CDR2: MNHNS and SASEGT. CDR3 length: 17 amino acids. The CDR3 loop reads CASSDPAGGYRRYEQYF. CDR3 DNA: TGTGCCAGCAGTGATCCAGCGGGGGGATACCGCCGGTACGAGCAGTACTTC.

This clonotype was observed a few times. The chain uses TRBV12-3 or TRBV12-4 and TRBJ2-7; TRBD2 matches 9 bases. The junction had 6 bases not matched to a gene; V was cut back by 6 bases and J by 3 bases. The CDR3 spans 14 residues. This CDR3 reads CASSRGGENYEQYF. CDR3 in DNA: TGTGCCAGCAGCCGCGGGGGGGAGAACTACGAGCAGTACTTC.

This clonotype was picked up a small number of times. The chain links TRBV6-6 to TRBJ2-5, with D perhaps TRBD1 (5 bases). The CDR3 runs 12 residues. The V end lost 6 bases, the J end lost 2 bases, and 7 bases lay between the germline ends. CDR1 MNHNY and CDR2 SVGAGI come from the germline V gene (reference sequence). DNA for the CDR3: TGTGCCAGCAGAGGGGCTCAAGAGACCCAGTACTTC. It is translated as CASRGAQETQYF.

The V gene is TRBV24-1, the J gene TRBJ1-5; D unresolved. V was pared by 1 base and J by 5 bases, with 8 bases between. Germline loops: CDR1 KGHDR, CDR2 SFDVKD. This CDR3 contains 14 residues. The CDR3, as DNA: TGTGCCACCAGTGATTTAGTCCCGGATCAGCCCCAGCATTTT. Its protein is CATSDLVPDQPQHF.

This clonotype has more than one count but fewer than ten. The rearrangement links TRBV7-6 to TRBJ2-5; tentative D call: TRBD2 (6 bases). The CDR3 is 14 amino acids. Germline V gives CDR1 SGHVS, CDR2 FNYEAQ. V was cut by 1 base and J by 2 bases, with 8 bases left in between. CDR3 coding DNA: TGTGCCAGCAGCTTAGGGAGGGCGCAAGAGACCCAGTACTTC. Its translation: CASSLGRAQETQYF.

This rearrangement joins TRBV10-3 to TRBJ1-2; TRBD1 is a possible D gene (6 bases). Trimming took off 11 bases at V and 7 bases at J, with 20 bases between the two ends. In germline, CDR1 is ENHRY, CDR2 SYGVKD. The CDR3 has 13 residues. CDR3 nucleotides: TGTGCCTCTGGGGGCCCCGGCGAAGTTGGCTACACCTTC. Translating it yields CASGGPGEVGYTF.

The table lists this clonotype with a few counts. The genes are TRBV27 and TRBJ1-1; 9 nucleotides match TRBD1. This CDR3 spans 13 amino acids. CDR1 and CDR2 (germline): MNHEY, SMNVEV (reference sequence). The V gene end was trimmed by 11 bases and the J gene end by 5 bases; junction bases not matched to a gene: 9. The CDR3 loop reads CAARDRAWTEAFF. CDR3 DNA: TGTGCCGCTCGGGACAGGGCATGGACTGAAGCTTTCTTT.

The chain is built from TRBV15 and TRBJ2-3; tentative D call: TRBD2 (6 bases). Looked up from germline, CDR1 is LNHNV and CDR2 is YYDKDF (reference sequence). V shed 5 bases and J shed 1 base, with 13 bases lying between them. The CDR3 consists of 15 residues. This CDR3 is CATSVTRLGTDTQYF. The CDR3 region has the DNA TGTGCCACCAGCGTAACGAGACTAGGCACAGATACGCAGTATTTT.

Many counts were recorded for this clonotype. The chain carries TRBV11-2 and TRBJ1-1, with TRBD1 matching 8 bases. The CDR3 runs 17 residues. Germline V lookup: CDR1 SGHAT, CDR2 FQNNGV. With 5 bases clipped from V and 0 bases from J, the junction kept 11 bases outside the gene matches. This chain's CDR3 is CASSTRGQGEVNTEAFF. The CDR3 bases are TGTGCCAGCAGCACCAGGGGGCAGGGTGAAGTGAACACTGAAGCTTTCTTT.

This sequence joins TRBV11-3 and TRBJ2-2; the match to TRBD1 covers 9 bases. The trim removed 5 bases at V and 5 bases at J, leaving 6 bases unmatched. Looked up from germline, CDR1 is SGHNT and CDR2 is YENEEA. The CDR3 is 15 residues long. The CDR3 reads CASSTGTGSTGELFF. CDR3 coding DNA: TGTGCCAGCAGCACCGGGACAGGGAGTACCGGGGAGCTGTTTTTT.

The J gene is TRBJ1-6, the V gene TRBV7-2; a possible D gene is TRBD1 (5 bases). CDR3 length: 17 residues. The germline gives CDR1 SGHTA, CDR2 FQGNSA. The V gene lost 1 base and the J gene lost 8 bases, with 18 bases spanning the gap. This CDR3 is CASSLEIRVWGDSPLHF. CDR3 DNA: TGTGCCAGCAGCTTAGAGATTAGGGTTTGGGGGGATTCACCCCTCCACTTT.

The V call is TRBV20-1, the J call TRBJ1-1, with D unresolved. The length of the CDR3 is 12 residues. The germline V gene encodes CDR1 DFQATT and CDR2 SNEGSKA (reference sequence). V lost 7 bases, J lost 7 bases, and 16 bases lay in between. The CDR3 sequence is CSGRADSYEAFF. The CDR3 DNA reads as TGCAGTGGAAGGGCAGATAGCTATGAAGCTTTCTTT.

V and J are TRBV5-1 and TRBJ2-2; a possible D gene is TRBD1 (6 bases). This CDR3 has 14 amino acids. Trimming removed 7 bases at V and 6 bases at J, with 16 bases between. Germline-derived CDR1 and CDR2 are SGHRS and YFSETQ. The CDR3 reads CASGLPGAPGELFF. CDR3 DNA sequence: TGCGCCAGCGGCCTGCCAGGGGCCCCCGGGGAGCTGTTTTTT.

The rearrangement links TRBV20-1 to TRBJ2-3; 11 nucleotides match TRBD2. The CDR3 loop spans 16 amino acids. Germline trimming cut 3 bases from V and 5 bases from J; bases unmatched to any gene: 10. CDR1 DFQATT and CDR2 SNEGSKA come from the germline V gene (reference sequence). The DNA for the CDR3 is TGCAGTGCTAGCCCCCTTAGCGGGAGGGCCCTAGATACGCAGTATTTT. Protein: CSASPLSGRALDTQYF.

To note about this clonotype: The missing conserved phenylalanine or tryptophan at the end of this CDR3 makes a read error likely. The chain is built from TRBV12-3 or TRBV12-4 and TRBJ1-1; tentatively, D is TRBD1 (5 bases). CDR3 length: 13 residues. V lost 1 base and J lost 7, with 10 bases in between. The CDR3 sequence: CASSLGPGGEAFL. CDR3 in DNA: TGTGCCAGCAGTTTAGGCCCCGGGGGTGAAGCTTTCTTA.